One and the same sample provided the 12 T cell receptor beta chains below, sequenced in a study of control samples from healthy donors and cancer patients. TCRdb keeps only in-frame clones here, not all; method: immunoSEQ multiplex PCR. The sample includes 90,000 or so clones, about 87% of them seen just once. The sequencing sample was made of blood. All receptors derive from a woman in her sixties or seventies in good health.

This chain links TRBV4-1 with TRBJ2-3; TRBD2 is a possible D gene (6 bases). This CDR3 is built from 16 residues. V lost 0 bases to trimming and J lost 1 base, with 11 bases between them. The germline V gene has CDR1 MGHRA and CDR2 YSYEKL. The CDR3 loop is CASSQDGPGGTDTQYF. Written as DNA, the CDR3 is TGCGCCAGCAGCCAAGATGGTCCGGGGGGCACAGATACGCAGTATTTT.

The chain links TRBV14 to TRBJ1-2, with TRBD1 matching over 7 bases. This CDR3 comprises 12 residues. Germline loops: CDR1 SGHDN, CDR2 FVKESK. V trimming: 3 bases; J trimming: 11 bases; junction bases outside the gene matches: 6. CDR3 amino acids: CASSQGQSRYTF. The CDR3, as DNA: TGTGCCAGCAGCCAGGGACAGTCTAGGTACACCTTC.

V is TRBV4-3 and J is TRBJ1-5, with a possible D match to TRBD1 (5 bases). The CDR3 is 13 amino acids. V dropped 5 bases and J dropped 9 bases, with 14 bases sitting between them. Looked up from germline, CDR1 is LGHNA and CDR2 is YSLEER. The CDR3: CASSEGQRGPQHF. CDR3 DNA sequence: TGCGCCAGCAGCGAGGGCCAGAGGGGGCCCCAGCATTTT.

This rearrangement joins TRBV2 to TRBJ1-2; a possible D gene is TRBD1 (6 bases). The CDR3 sequence is 16 residues long. Trimming stripped 5 bases from V and 3 bases from J, with 19 bases between. Germline V gives CDR1 SNHLY, CDR2 FYNNEI. CDR3 sequence (DNA): TGTGCCAGCAGTTGGAGGGGCCAGGACAGAGACTATGGCTACACCTTC. This encodes CASSWRGQDRDYGYTF.

The V call is TRBV2, the J call TRBJ1-1; 9 bases align to TRBD1. With 7 bases clipped from V and 0 bases from J, the junction kept 3 bases outside the gene matches. CDR3 length equals 14 residues. CDR1 and CDR2 from the germline V gene are SNHLY and FYNNEI. The CDR3 protein is CASTWTGVNTEAFF. CDR3 nucleotide sequence: TGTGCCAGCACCTGGACAGGGGTGAACACTGAAGCTTTCTTT.

The chain recombines TRBV14 with TRBJ1-2; D is uncertain. CDR1 SGHDN and CDR2 FVKESK come from the germline V gene. The CDR3 sequence is 14 residues long. V was trimmed by 4 bases and J by 4 bases, leaving 13 bases between them. CDR3 DNA: TGTGCCAGCAGCCCGGCGACCGTGGGCTATGGCTACACCTTC. It translates to CASSPATVGYGYTF.

The J gene is TRBJ2-7, the V gene TRBV10-1; the D is unclear. The CDR3 is 12 amino acids. Germline V gives CDR1 WNHNN, CDR2 SYGVQD (reference sequence). The germline V and J ends were trimmed by 4 bases and 4 bases, with 8 bases remaining between them. The DNA for the CDR3 is TGCGCCAGCAGTGGCTCCTCGTACGAGCAGTACTTC. Its protein is CASSGSSYEQYF.

The CDR3 loop reads CASSFGAGVSPLHF. The CDR3 coding sequence is TGTGCCAGCAGTTTTGGGGCAGGTGTTTCACCCCTCCACTTT. This chain joins TRBV27 and TRBJ1-6; D may be TRBD1 (5 bases). The CDR3 contains 14 residues. Germline V gene sequence: CDR1 MNHEY, CDR2 SMNVEV (reference sequence). V dropped 3 bases and J dropped 9 bases, with 12 bases sitting between them.

The chain joins TRBV4-1 to TRBJ2-1; D is perhaps TRBD2 (6 bases). Trimming cost V 2 bases and J 9 bases, with 17 bases left between them. From germline, CDR1 is MGHRA and CDR2 YSYEKL. CDR3 length: 15 amino acids. The CDR3, as DNA: TGCGCCAGCAGCCAACGGGACTCTAATAGGGGTGAGCAGTTCTTC. Translating gives CASSQRDSNRGEQFF.

The chain joins TRBV5-5 to TRBJ1-4; no clear D gene. V was shortened by 1 base and J by 3 bases, with 4 bases between the two germline ends. There are 13 residues in the CDR3. CDR1 is SGHKS, CDR2 YYEKEE, per germline (reference sequence). The CDR3 sequence is CASSLTANEKLFF. CDR3 DNA sequence: TGTGCCAGCAGCTTGACCGCTAATGAAAAACTGTTTTTT.

V gene TRBV5-4 combines with J gene TRBJ1-1; D gene unclear. Germline CDR1 SGHNT, CDR2 YYREEE (reference sequence). The CDR3 has 16 residues. V lost 4 bases to trimming and J lost 0 bases, with 16 bases between them. CDR3 sequence (DNA): TGTGCCAGCAGCCCGGTAAAGGCATCGATGAACACTGAAGCTTTCTTT. Protein product: CASSPVKASMNTEAFF. The full variable domain, its missing parts supplied by reference TRBV5-4 and TRBJ1-1, is ETGVTQSPTHLIKTRGQQVTLRCSSQSGHNTVSWYQQALGQGPQFIFQYYREEENGRGNFPPRFSGLQFPNYSSELNVNALELDDSALYLCASSPVKASMNTEAFFGQGTRLTVV.

The V call is TRBV24-1, the J call TRBJ2-2; 8 nucleotides match TRBD1. Germline V gene sequence: CDR1 KGHDR, CDR2 SFDVKD. The CDR3 spans 14 residues. The J segment lost 7 bases and the V segment lost 9 bases, leaving 9 bases of the junction unmatched. Here the CDR3 DNA reads TGTGCCACCCGCGAGACAGGGGTTGACGGGGAGCTGTTTTTT. This codes for CATRETGVDGELFF.